What follows is one T cell receptor beta chain and its context. At deep level, the assay was performed. TCRdb keeps only in-frame clones here, not all; method: immunoSEQ multiplex PCR. The sample includes 2 million to 3 million clones, approximately 93% of them seen just once. The V gene's germline CDR1 is MDHEN and CDR2 SYDVKM. The length of the CDR3 is 16 residues. The V end was cut by 5 bases, the J end by 0 bases, with 14 bases between. The data belong to a study of shared clonotypes between healthy human individuals. Sequencing was done on a sample of naive CD4+ T cells from PBMCs. Sample subset: CD45RA+ positively selected. This sequence joins TRBV28 and TRBJ1-5; D may be TRBD1 (5 bases). This TCR was recovered from a man aged 18-30 years in good health. Some clones in this sample may be carry-over from other donors' samples. The CDR3 region is CASSRSGETSNQPQHF. In DNA form, the CDR3 reads TGTGCCAGCAGTAGGTCGGGGGAGACTAGCAATCAGCCCCAGCATTTT.